The rows below give T cell receptor beta chains drawn from one sample of a study of blood T cells in healthy people across ages. TCRdb ran MiXCR on the 5' RACE reads and lists one entry per CDR3 protein. The data show about 1.7 million distinct CDR3 sequences, approximately 30% seen once. Input material: blood. The receptor source for this set is a young woman in good health. The CDR3 runs from the conserved cysteine through the conserved F or W. The order of the fields is V gene, J gene, CDR3 protein.

TRBV21-1	TRBJ2-5	CASSALWGTQYF
TRBV9	TRBJ2-1	CASNRRGPYNEQFF
TRBV30	TRBJ1-5	CAWSVPGGQGTQHF
TRBV6-1	TRBJ2-7	CASRATDRGTYEQYF
TRBV9	TRBJ1-4	CASSVVGDNEKLFF
TRBV18	TRBJ1-1	CASSPELMNTEAFF
TRBV28	TRBJ1-5	CASSFAYPNQPQHF
TRBV28	TRBJ1-2	CASSSGQPWGGYTF
TRBV2	TRBJ2-5	CASRPGRQETQYF
TRBV20-1	TRBJ1-5	CSAYRGYRQPQHF
TRBV6-6	TRBJ1-1	CASRIPIEGADLNTEAFF
TRBV2	TRBJ2-2	CASSEWSSGGPANTGELFF
TRBV10-1	TRBJ1-1	CASSDGTGPTEAFF
TRBV19	TRBJ1-1	CASSIGGSTEAFF
TRBV20-1	TRBJ1-5	CSASGDYSNQPQHF
TRBV3-1	TRBJ1-2	CASSQGTGYTF
TRBV7-9	TRBJ1-2	CASSSNSLQGRNGYTF
TRBV18	TRBJ2-7	CASSAGTVYEQYF
TRBV20-1	TRBJ2-1	CSAGLAGINEQFF
TRBV20-1	TRBJ2-4	CSANSGTFGNIQYF
TRBV11-2	TRBJ1-2	CTSSEQGNYGYTF
TRBV9	TRBJ2-1	CASSVSPDNEQFF
TRBV5-1	TRBJ2-7	CASSAGRDTYNEQYF
TRBV9	TRBJ2-6	CASSLRPGQVSSGANVLTF
TRBV28	TRBJ2-5	CASTSLGEQYF
TRBV5-6	TRBJ2-5	CASSLLKGPPKRTQYF
TRBV6-5	TRBJ2-3	CASRRRGRTDTQYF
TRBV20-1	TRBJ1-2	CSARERNYGYTF
TRBV6-5	TRBJ2-1	CASSRRAGRDEQFF
TRBV12-3/TRBV12-4	TRBJ2-2	CASSPMRVNTGELFF
TRBV27	TRBJ2-1	CASSLSITNPYEQFF
TRBV9	TRBJ1-2	CASSVGPDRRDGYTF
TRBV29-1	TRBJ1-2	CSVEMGTSVYGYTF
TRBV15	TRBJ2-3	CATSRAIAVSTDTQYF
TRBV20-1	TRBJ2-1	CSARPSGNANEQFF
TRBV20-1	TRBJ2-1	CSARRGTGDEFF
TRBV3-1	TRBJ2-7	CASSQDPTTKTYEQYF
TRBV7-2	TRBJ1-2	CASNVKGAAYGYTF
TRBV4-1	TRBJ1-5	CASSQAGGIWQPQHF
TRBV7-2	TRBJ2-7	CASSTRAGEEYEQYF
TRBV6-5	TRBJ2-7	CASSMGLAGGYEQYF
TRBV20-1	TRBJ2-3	CSARERTGPADTQYF
TRBV6-1	TRBJ2-1	CASRLTSGTNEQFF
TRBV6-6	TRBJ2-6	CASSSGEGLSGANVLTF
TRBV7-9	TRBJ1-6	CAVDARVNSPLHF
TRBV29-1	TRBJ1-2	CSVDAVEPLSGYTF
TRBV28	TRBJ2-7	CASSSGTTPHEQYF
TRBV20-1	TRBJ2-1	CSGYPGQGNNGQFF